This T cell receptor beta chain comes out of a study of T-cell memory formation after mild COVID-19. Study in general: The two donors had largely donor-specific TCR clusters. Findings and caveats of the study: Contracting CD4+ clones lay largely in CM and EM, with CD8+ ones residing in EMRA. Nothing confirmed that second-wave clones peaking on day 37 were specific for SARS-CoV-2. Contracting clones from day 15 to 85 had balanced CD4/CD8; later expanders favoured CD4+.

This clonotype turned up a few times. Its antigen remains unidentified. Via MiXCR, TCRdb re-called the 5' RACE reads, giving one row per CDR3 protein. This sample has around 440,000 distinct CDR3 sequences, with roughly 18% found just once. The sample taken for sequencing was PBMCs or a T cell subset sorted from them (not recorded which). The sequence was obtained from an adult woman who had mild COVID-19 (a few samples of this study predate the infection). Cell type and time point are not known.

The CDR3 loop is CATSDWGGELANEQFF. The CDR3 DNA reads TGTGCCACCAGTGATTGGGGGGGAGAGCTAGCAAATGAGCAGTTCTTC. This rearrangement joins TRBV24-1 to TRBJ2-1; 7 nucleotides agree with TRBD2. The CDR3 contains 16 residues. CDR1 and CDR2 from the germline V gene are KGHDR and SFDVKD. Trimming took 2 bases from V and 7 from J; bases not matched to a gene: 10.